Here is one TCR beta chain with its context. Its antigen is not known. Produced via immunoSEQ multiplex PCR; TCRdb's table is partial and in-frame only. The sample contains around 50,000 clones, more than 80% of which appear only once. This CDR3 has 14 residues. Germline V CDR1 and CDR2: LNHDA, SQIVND (reference sequence). The V gene lost 5 bases and the J gene lost 3 bases, with 13 bases spanning the gap. Sample time point: week 5, during vaccination. Vaccinated patients received 300 ug of mutant IDH1 20-mer peptide per dose, with topical imiquimod. The sample belongs to a study of a mutant IDH1 vaccine in newly diagnosed glioma. Overall study context: The treated population exhibited a male proportion of roughly 62%, a female proportion of 37.5%, and a mean age of roughly 41 years. Previous treatment comprised radiotherapy, temozolomide, or both, mostly both.

Broader study findings: Pseudoprogression seemed unrelated to changes in top peripheral T cell clonotypes.

The TCR originated in a woman in her 40s with glioma. The chain employs TRBV19 and TRBJ2-5, with D perhaps given as TRBD1 or TRBD2 (5 bases each). Sequences were derived from PBMCs, sampled from a glioma patient whose treatment included an IDH1 peptide vaccine. The CDR3 region has the DNA TGTGCCAGTAGTTCCGGGACGGTGAAAGAGACCCAGTACTTC. It is translated as CASSSGTVKETQYF.